These 29 T cell receptor beta chains came from one sample sequenced in a study of cytomegalovirus exposure and HLA in healthy donors. Sequencing was performed with immunoSEQ multiplex PCR; in TCRdb, only in-frame clones are kept and a portion is missing. The sample lists approximately 270,000 clones; nearly 90% were seen once. Material: PBMCs. These receptors came from a woman between 18 and 30 years old in good health and CMV-seronegative.

J is TRBJ2-5 and V is TRBV28; 9 bases are a match to TRBD1. Trimming removed 5 bases from V and 4 bases from J; junction bases left unmatched: 8. Germline V gene lookup returns CDR1 MDHEN and CDR2 SYDVKM. The CDR3 runs to 15 residues. CDR3 in DNA: TGTGCCAGCAGTGTGCTAACAGGGGGCACAGAGACCCAGTACTTC. It specifies CASSVLTGGTETQYF.

This sequence joins TRBV19 and TRBJ1-2; D may be TRBD1 (6 bases). V lost 3 bases and J 0 bases, leaving 11 bases between the germline ends. The CDR3 consists of 15 residues. Germline assignment: CDR1 LNHDA and CDR2 SQIVND (reference sequence). The CDR3 region has the DNA TGTGCCAGTAGTATTGGGGACACATCTAACTATGGCTACACCTTC. Encoded protein: CASSIGDTSNYGYTF.

The CDR3: CASSYSSSEQFF. DNA for the CDR3: TGTGCCAGCAGTTACTCGAGTAGTGAGCAGTTCTTC. This rearrangement joins TRBV6-6 to TRBJ2-1; D is unresolved. Germline V gives CDR1 MNHNY, CDR2 SVGAGI (reference sequence). The CDR3 is 12 residues long. V lost 0 bases to trimming and J lost 9 bases, with 6 bases between them.

The rearrangement joins TRBV28 to TRBJ1-5; D is perhaps TRBD1 (6 bases). V dropped 6 bases and J dropped 7 bases, with 19 bases sitting between them. The CDR3 runs to 15 residues. The germline V gene encodes CDR1 MDHEN and CDR2 SYDVKM. CDR3 region: CASSPVGGGFQPQHF. For the CDR3, the DNA is TGTGCCAGCAGCCCTGTTGGGGGCGGTTTCCAGCCCCAGCATTTT.

The rearrangement uses TRBV28 and TRBJ1-1; 7 positions match TRBD1. With 3 bases clipped from V and 6 bases from J, the junction kept 16 bases outside the gene matches. Germline CDR1 MDHEN, CDR2 SYDVKM. This CDR3 has 17 residues. DNA for the CDR3: TGTGCCAGCAGTTTCTCCCGGACAGGAAGCCCTCGAGCTGAAGCTTTCTTT. As protein: CASSFSRTGSPRAEAFF.

The rearrangement uses TRBV11-2 and TRBJ2-1, with 8 bases that match TRBD1. Germline lookup yields CDR1 SGHAT and CDR2 FQNNGV. This CDR3 region has 17 residues. J was trimmed by 3 bases and V by 1 base; bases with no gene match: 8. In nucleotides, the CDR3 is TGTGCCAGCAGCTTAGTTTCGTTGGACAGGGACTACAATGAGCAGTTCTTC. This encodes CASSLVSLDRDYNEQFF.

The J gene is TRBJ2-7, the V gene TRBV12-5; perhaps TRBD2 as D (5 bases). V gave up 2 bases and J gave up 5 bases, with 16 bases separating them. Germline loops: CDR1 LGHNT, CDR2 FRNRAP. CDR3 size: 15 residues. CDR3: CASGLPILGLDEQYF. DNA of the CDR3: TGTGCTAGTGGTTTGCCAATACTAGGCCTAGACGAGCAGTACTTC.

This chain links TRBV7-9 with TRBJ2-3; tentatively, D is TRBD1 (5 bases). CDR3 length: 15 amino acids. The V and J ends lost 8 bases and 2 bases respectively, with 17 bases between them. The germline gives CDR1 SEHNR, CDR2 FQNEAQ (reference sequence). The CDR3 bases are TGTGCCAGCGACTCTCCCCAGGGTTTCACAGATACGCAGTATTTT. Amino acids: CASDSPQGFTDTQYF. The complete variable domain, with remaining parts taken from reference TRBV7-9 and TRBJ2-3, reads DTGVSQNPRHKITKRGQNVTFRCDPISEHNRLYWYRQTLGQGPEFLTYFQNEAQLEKSRLLSDRFSAERPKGSFSTLEIQRTEQGDSAMYLCASDSPQGFTDTQYFGPGTRLTVL.

The rearrangement joins TRBV4-1 to TRBJ2-7; D is undetermined. The CDR3 consists of 14 residues. Germline V gene sequence: CDR1 MGHRA, CDR2 YSYEKL. V was cut by 4 bases and J by 5 bases, with 15 bases left in between. CDR3 residues: CASSLVIRVHEQYF. CDR3 nucleotides: TGCGCCAGCAGCCTGGTAATCCGGGTCCACGAGCAGTACTTC.

The chain couples TRBV28 to TRBJ2-3, with 9 nucleotides matching TRBD1. CDR1 and CDR2 from the germline V gene are MDHEN and SYDVKM. There are 16 residues in the CDR3. V lost 4 bases and J lost 2; bases outside the gene matches: 7. The CDR3 region has the DNA TGTGCCAGCAGTTCAACAGGGGGCAGTTTCACAGATACGCAGTATTTT. This gives the protein CASSSTGGSFTDTQYF.

The genes are TRBV6-5 and TRBJ1-2, with D maybe TRBD1 (5 bases). Trimming stripped 0 bases from V and 0 bases from J, with 8 bases between. The CDR3 is 15 residues long. CDR1 and CDR2 from the germline V gene are MNHEY and SVGAGI. CDR3 DNA: TGTGCCAGCAGTTACTCTCAGGGCTCTAACTATGGCTACACCTTC. Translating it yields CASSYSQGSNYGYTF.

Remarks on this clone: This sample also contains other DNA sequences that code for the same CDR3. The CDR3 DNA sequence: TGTGCCAGTAGGGCAATTATAGGGACAGGAATCTACAATGAGCAGTTCTTC. This codes for CASRAIIGTGIYNEQFF. This chain uses TRBV27 with TRBJ2-1, with 8 positions matching TRBD1. Unmatched junction bases numbered 16, after V lost 9 bases and J lost 3 bases. CDR1 MNHEY and CDR2 SMNVEV come from the germline V gene (reference sequence). The CDR3 sequence is 17 residues long.

The gene calls are TRBV6-5 and TRBJ2-2; a possible D gene is TRBD2 (6 bases). The V gene lost 5 bases and the J gene lost 4 bases, with 11 bases spanning the gap. CDR3 length: 14 residues. From germline, CDR1 is MNHEY and CDR2 SVGAGI. CDR3 amino acids: CASSPGTPTGELFF. The CDR3 bases are TGTGCCAGCAGTCCCGGGACTCCCACCGGGGAGCTGTTTTTT.

V and J are TRBV7-9 and TRBJ1-1; D remains unclear. Trimming cost V 4 bases and J 2 bases, with 5 bases left between them. The CDR3 has 12 amino acids. CDR1 and CDR2 (germline): SEHNR, FQNEAQ (reference sequence). The CDR3 protein is CASSYFNTEAFF. The CDR3 bases are TGTGCCAGCAGCTACTTTAACACTGAAGCTTTCTTT.

This chain uses TRBV9 with TRBJ1-6, with 8 bases fitting TRBD1. J lost 7 bases, V lost 4 bases, and 7 bases had no gene match. The germline CDR1 and CDR2 sequences are SGDLS and YYNGEE. CDR3 length: 15 amino acids. CDR3 nucleotide sequence: TGTGCCAGCAGCCCCGGACAGGGTCCGAATTCACCCCTCCACTTT. Amino acid sequence: CASSPGQGPNSPLHF.

The V and J genes are TRBV10-3 and TRBJ2-7, with 9 bases fitting TRBD2. The junction had 11 bases not matched to a gene; V was cut back by 5 bases and J by 0 bases. CDR1 is ENHRY, CDR2 SYGVKD, per germline. This CDR3 has 17 residues. The DNA of the CDR3 is TGTGCCATCAGTAGCGGCGGGGGGGCACGGGACTCCTACGAGCAGTACTTC. The encoded protein is CAISSGGGARDSYEQYF.

The V gene is TRBV10-3, the J gene TRBJ2-2, with D possibly matching TRBD1 (5 bases). The length of the CDR3 is 15 residues. Germline CDR1 reads ENHRY; CDR2 reads SYGVKD. The V gene lost 6 bases and the J gene lost 0 bases, with 11 bases spanning the gap. The CDR3 DNA sequence: TGTGCCATCAGATCCGACAGTCCGAACACCGGGGAGCTGTTTTTT. As protein: CAIRSDSPNTGELFF.

The V call is TRBV15, the J call TRBJ1-2; D gene unclear. V shed 0 bases and J shed 4 bases, with 3 bases lying between them. Germline V lookup: CDR1 LNHNV, CDR2 YYDKDF (reference sequence). The CDR3 has 12 amino acids. The CDR3 DNA reads as TGTGCCACCAGCAGAGATCTCTATGGCTACACCTTC. It specifies CATSRDLYGYTF.

Only one count was recorded for this clone. The CDR3 sequence: CASSLVLGTDTQYF. The CDR3 nucleotides read TGTGCCAGCAGCTTAGTACTGGGCACAGATACGCAGTATTTT. The rearrangement uses TRBV7-2 and TRBJ2-3, with unresolved D. The CDR3 totals 14 residues. Germline CDR1 SGHTA, CDR2 FQGNSA. V lost 1 base to trimming and J lost 1 base, with 6 bases between them.

The V call is TRBV13, the J call TRBJ1-1; possibly TRBD1 for D (5 bases). CDR1 is PRHDT, CDR2 FYEKMQ, per germline (reference sequence). The CDR3 loop spans 14 amino acids. Trimming left V 3 bases short and J 5 bases short, with 13 bases between. In DNA, the CDR3 is TGTGCCAGCAGCTTGGGACCGCGGGGGACTGAAGCTTTCTTT. The encoded protein is CASSLGPRGTEAFF.

J is TRBJ1-5 and V is TRBV28; the D is unclear. Germline CDR1 MDHEN, CDR2 SYDVKM. The CDR3 has 15 residues. V dropped 6 bases and J dropped 1 base, with 13 bases sitting between them. CDR3 amino acids: CASRNSGGSNQPQHF. The CDR3 DNA is TGTGCCAGCAGAAACTCGGGCGGGAGCAATCAGCCCCAGCATTTT. The variable domain in full, with the rest retrieved from reference TRBV28 and TRBJ1-5, is DVKVTQSSRYLVKRTGEKVFLECVQDMDHENMFWYRQDPGLGLRLIYFSYDVKMKEKGDIPEGYSVSREKKERFSLILESASTNQTSMYLCASRNSGGSNQPQHFGDGTRLSIL.

The genes are TRBV9 and TRBJ1-2; the match to TRBD1 covers 7 bases. CDR1 is SGDLS, CDR2 YYNGEE, per germline. CDR3 size: 13 residues. V lost 1 base to trimming and J lost 8 bases; unmatched junction nucleotides: 5. The CDR3 protein is CASSVYTGDGYTF. The CDR3 DNA reads TGTGCCAGCAGCGTATATACAGGGGACGGCTACACCTTC.

The V gene is TRBV6-5, the J gene TRBJ2-5; D may be TRBD2 (6 bases). The length of the CDR3 is 14 residues. The germline V gene has CDR1 MNHEY and CDR2 SVGAGI. V lost 6 bases to trimming and J lost 1 base, with 12 bases between them. The CDR3 is CASSLYSGQETQYF. In nucleotides, the CDR3 is TGTGCCAGCAGCCTCTATAGCGGCCAAGAGACCCAGTACTTC.

V gene TRBV18 combines with J gene TRBJ2-2; 7 nucleotides match TRBD2. CDR1 is KGHSH, CDR2 LQKENI, per germline. Germline trimming cut 3 bases from V and 0 bases from J; bases unmatched to any gene: 4. CDR3 length equals 16 residues. The CDR3 sequence: CASSPWEGTNTGELFF. The CDR3 coding sequence is TGTGCCAGCTCACCCTGGGAGGGAACGAACACCGGGGAGCTGTTTTTT.

This clone was seen only a few times. This rearrangement joins TRBV5-1 to TRBJ2-5; TRBD1 agrees at 7 bases. CDR1 is SGHRS, CDR2 YFSETQ, per germline. The CDR3 is made up of 15 amino acids. Losses at the gene ends were 6 bases for V and 5 bases for J; bases not matched to a gene: 13. The CDR3 protein is CASTGTEHGWETQYF. CDR3 coding DNA: TGCGCCAGCACCGGGACAGAACACGGGTGGGAGACCCAGTACTTC.

In DNA, the CDR3 is TGTGCCAGCAGTTCGTCCTCGACAGGGTCTCAGCCCCAGCATTTT. Its protein product is CASSSSSTGSQPQHF. The chain is built from TRBV28 and TRBJ1-5; TRBD1 matches at 7 bases. The germline V gene has CDR1 MDHEN and CDR2 SYDVKM. J gave up 6 bases and V 4 bases, and 9 bases lay outside the gene matches. CDR3 size: 15 residues.

The chain recombines TRBV9 with TRBJ1-2, with D maybe TRBD1 (5 bases). Deletions cut 0 bases from V and 0 bases from J, with 12 bases between. This CDR3 has 16 amino acids. CDR1 SGDLS and CDR2 YYNGEE come from the germline V gene. CDR3 in amino acids: CASSVVRDWSNYGYTF. The CDR3 region has the DNA TGTGCCAGCAGCGTAGTGCGGGACTGGTCTAACTATGGCTACACCTTC.

The rearrangement joins TRBV11-3 to TRBJ2-7; no firm D call. The CDR3 totals 18 residues. Germline CDR1 reads SGHNT; CDR2 reads YENEEA. Trimming stripped 0 bases from V and 4 bases from J, with 22 bases between. The CDR3 DNA sequence: TGTGCCAGCAGCTTAGATCCTACCCGGGTTCCGGTGGAGTACGAGCAGTACTTC. Translated, it gives CASSLDPTRVPVEYEQYF. Full variable domain (outside the CDR3, taken from reference TRBV11-3 and TRBJ2-7): EAGVVQSPRYKIIEKKQPVAFWCNPISGHNTLYWYLQNLGQGPELLIRYENEEAVDDSQLPKDRFSAERLKGVDSTLKIQPAELGDSAVYLCASSLDPTRVPVEYEQYFGPGTRLTVT.

This rearrangement joins TRBV7-2 to TRBJ2-3; D is possibly TRBD2 (6 bases). Trimming pared 1 base from V and 3 bases from J, leaving 11 bases between. Germline assignment: CDR1 SGHTA and CDR2 FQGNSA. The CDR3 covers 15 residues. Written as DNA, the CDR3 is TGTGCCAGCAGCTTAGTGGCGGGGAAAACAGATACGCAGTATTTT. Its translation is CASSLVAGKTDTQYF.